This TCR beta chain was obtained from a study of Ad26.COV2.S vaccination and SARS-CoV-2 variants. Treatment described: around 19 received Ad26.COV2.S at low or high dose, single or two shots; about 5 received placebo; per-sample allocation not given. Material that was analyzed had been drawn on day 63 after the first vaccine or placebo injection. The CDR3 contains 14 residues. CDR1 and CDR2 (germline): GTSNPN, SVGIG (reference sequence). Trimming shortened V by 2 bases and J by 5 bases, and 15 bases separated the two germline ends. Sequencing used immunoSEQ multiplex PCR; TCRdb keeps in-frame clones, though not all of them. The sample comprises 350,000 to 400,000 clones, around 91% of which are singletons, and around 1.8% rests with the top ten.

The V and J genes are TRBV30 and TRBJ2-5; possible D gene TRBD1, 5 bases. The clonotype comes from a person aged 18-65 years who received the Ad26.COV2.S COVID-19 vaccine or a placebo. The input for sequencing was peripheral blood, taken in a trial of Ad26.COV2.S vaccine versus placebo. This CDR3 reads CAWSRGWVQETQYF. CDR3 DNA: TGTGCCTGGAGTAGGGGATGGGTGCAGGAGACCCAGTACTTC.